The clone carrying this T cell receptor (beta chain) has a single count. The entry originates in a study of technical replicates of blood from several donors. V lost 0 bases, J lost 2 bases, and 13 bases lay in between. CDR3 length: 16 amino acids. CDR1 and CDR2 (germline): SGDLS, YYNGEE. Clones were sequenced by immunoSEQ multiplex PCR, and TCRdb holds only the in-frame ones, with some missing. The sample gives around 76,000 clones, approximately 92% of which show up once; 0.41% is in the top ten. The source is a human donor in good health. This chain links TRBV9 with TRBJ2-3; D possibly corresponds to TRBD2 (6 bases). Sequences were obtained from T cells isolated from PBMCs. The DNA of the CDR3 is TGTGCCAGCAGCGTAGTGATGGGGGGAGTCACAGATACGCAGTATTTT. Translating it yields CASSVVMGGVTDTQYF.